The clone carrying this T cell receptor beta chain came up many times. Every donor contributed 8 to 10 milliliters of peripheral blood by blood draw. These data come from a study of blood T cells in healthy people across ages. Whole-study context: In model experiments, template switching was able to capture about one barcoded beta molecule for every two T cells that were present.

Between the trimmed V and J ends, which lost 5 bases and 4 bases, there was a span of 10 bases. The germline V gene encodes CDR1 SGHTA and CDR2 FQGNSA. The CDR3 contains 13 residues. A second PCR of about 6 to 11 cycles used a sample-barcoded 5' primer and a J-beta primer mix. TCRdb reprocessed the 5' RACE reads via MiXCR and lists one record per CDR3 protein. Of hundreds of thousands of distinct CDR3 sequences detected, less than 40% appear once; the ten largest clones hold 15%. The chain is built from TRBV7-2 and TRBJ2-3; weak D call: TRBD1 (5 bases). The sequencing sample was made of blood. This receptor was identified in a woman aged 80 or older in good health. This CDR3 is CASSIQAPDTQYF. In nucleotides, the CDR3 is TGTGCCAGCAGCATACAGGCTCCAGATACGCAGTATTTT.